This T cell receptor beta chain was profiled in a study of blood T cell repertoires in COVID-19. Assay: immunoSEQ multiplex PCR; the TCRdb copy retains only in-frame clones and omits some. The sample includes a few hundred thousand clones, around 92% of them seen just once. The junction had 7 bases not matched to a gene; V was cut back by 0 bases and J by 5 bases. CDR3 length: 17 residues. This clonotype was sampled from a woman aged 25 to 45 with COVID-19, enrolled during active disease. The chain joins TRBV23-1 to TRBJ2-1; 10 bases align to TRBD2. TRBV23-1 is an ORF for which the function is uncertain. The sample comprised peripheral blood. The CDR3 nucleotides read TGCGCCAGCAGTCAATCCCCTAGCGGGGGCCCCCACAATGAGCAGTTCTTC. Amino acid sequence: CASSQSPSGGPHNEQFF.